The next 16 T cell receptor beta chains were all read from a single sample in a study of blood T cell repertoires in COVID-19. Some clones are missing from TCRdb's copy, which holds only in-frame ones; the method was immunoSEQ multiplex PCR. This sample has around 190,000 clones; about 88% occur once, and the top ten carry roughly 19%. The sample consisted of peripheral blood. The receptors derive from a man aged 50 to 60 with COVID-19, enrolled during active disease.

The CDR3 here is CASSLGSQREKLFF. CDR3 sequence (DNA): TGCGCCAGCAGCTTGGGATCTCAGAGGGAAAAACTGTTTTTT. This chain links TRBV5-1 with TRBJ1-4; unclear D gene. Per the germline V gene, CDR1 is SGHRS and CDR2 is YFSETQ. The CDR3 contains 14 residues. V shed 0 bases and J shed 8 bases, with 11 bases lying between them.

This sequence joins TRBV9 and TRBJ2-1; 7 bases fit TRBD1. There are 15 residues in the CDR3. The V gene end was trimmed by 0 bases and the J gene end by 3 bases; junction bases not matched to a gene: 3. Germline CDR1 and CDR2: SGDLS and YYNGEE. CDR3 sequence reads: CASSVVDRDYNEQFF. In DNA form, the CDR3 reads TGTGCCAGCAGCGTAGTCGACAGGGACTACAATGAGCAGTTCTTC.

The J gene is TRBJ2-3, the V gene TRBV7-2; 9 nucleotides line up with TRBD1. The CDR3 has 14 residues. CDR1 and CDR2 (germline): SGHTA, FQGNSA. The ends lost 4 bases at V and 3 bases at J; junction bases unmatched: 2. Written as DNA, the CDR3 is TGTGCCAGCAGCTCGGGACAGGGAACAGATACGCAGTATTTT. Translated: CASSSGQGTDTQYF.

The genes are TRBV12-3 or TRBV12-4 and TRBJ1-1, with 7 bases identical to TRBD1. The CDR3 sequence is 13 residues long. The V segment lost 4 bases and the J segment 3 bases; nucleotides outside the gene matches: 2. This CDR3 reads CASSSQGDTEAFF. The DNA of the CDR3 is TGTGCCAGCAGTTCCCAGGGGGACACTGAAGCTTTCTTT.

The CDR3 region has the DNA TGTGCCAGCAGCTCAGCGGGGGGGCTGATAGATACGCAGTATTTT. Its translation: CASSSAGGLIDTQYF. The chain links TRBV7-9 to TRBJ2-3; TRBD2 matches 10 bases. The germline V gene has CDR1 SEHNR and CDR2 FQNEAQ (reference sequence). The CDR3 sequence is 15 residues long. The V gene end was trimmed by 4 bases and the J gene end by 5 bases; junction bases not matched to a gene: 6.

This chain uses TRBV12-3 or TRBV12-4 with TRBJ2-2; TRBD1 is a possible D gene (5 bases). This CDR3 region has 12 residues. V was pared by 6 bases and J by 5 bases, with 7 bases between. The chain's CDR3 is CASRGLTGELFF. The CDR3 DNA is TGTGCCAGCAGGGGGCTGACCGGGGAGCTGTTTTTT.

This chain joins TRBV7-3 and TRBJ2-2, with D tentatively TRBD1 (6 bases). The CDR3 length is 16 residues. CDR1 is SGHTA, CDR2 FQGTGA, per germline. The V and J ends lost 5 bases and 1 base respectively, with 14 bases between them. In nucleotides, the CDR3 is TGTGCCAGCAGCCCAACCCCGACAGGGAACACCGGGGAGCTGTTTTTT. Its translation is CASSPTPTGNTGELFF.

The chain is built from TRBV7-9 and TRBJ2-1, with 7 bases aligning to TRBD2. The CDR3 consists of 14 residues. V dropped 4 bases and J dropped 2; count of bases not matched to a gene: 2. The germline V gene has CDR1 SEHNR and CDR2 FQNEAQ (reference sequence). The CDR3 coding sequence is TGTGCCAGCAGCTACAGCGGGGCCTACAATGAGCAGTTCTTC. Residues: CASSYSGAYNEQFF.

The chain has TRBV30 and TRBJ2-1; tentatively, D is TRBD2 (6 bases). CDR1 GTSNPN and CDR2 SVGIG come from the germline V gene (reference sequence). V gave up 3 bases and J gave up 7 bases, with 16 bases separating them. The CDR3 is 14 amino acids. DNA of the CDR3: TGTGCCTGGAGCCGGGACTCCCGAATAAATGAGCAGTTCTTC. Its translation is CAWSRDSRINEQFF.

V usage is TRBV5-4 and J usage is TRBJ1-2, with D possibly being TRBD1 (6 bases). The CDR3 has 13 amino acids. V was pared by 1 base and J by 7 bases, with 11 bases between. CDR1 is SGHNT and CDR2 is YYREEE in the germline V gene (reference sequence). The CDR3 loop is CASSLKQGSGYTF. The CDR3 DNA reads as TGTGCCAGCAGCTTGAAACAGGGCAGTGGCTACACCTTC.

V is TRBV6-5 and J is TRBJ2-2; TRBD2 is a possible D gene (7 bases). V lost 2 bases to trimming and J lost 6 bases, with 13 bases between them. The CDR3 has 15 residues. Germline V lookup: CDR1 MNHEY, CDR2 SVGAGI. This chain's CDR3 is CASSYARGGPGELFF. The DNA for the CDR3 is TGTGCCAGCAGTTACGCGAGGGGGGGACCCGGGGAGCTGTTTTTT.

The genes are TRBV6-6 and TRBJ1-1; possible D gene TRBD1, 6 bases. Germline V lookup: CDR1 MNHNY, CDR2 SVGAGI (reference sequence). Trimming stripped 7 bases from V and 7 bases from J, with 16 bases between. CDR3 length: 13 amino acids. The CDR3 bases are TGTGCCAGCATCGAAACCGGACAGCTTGAAGCTTTCTTT. It encodes CASIETGQLEAFF.

The rearrangement joins TRBV5-4 to TRBJ1-2, with 9 bases that match TRBD1. The V gene's germline CDR1 is SGHNT and CDR2 YYREEE (reference sequence). The CDR3 spans 18 residues. The V segment lost 4 bases and the J segment 2 bases; nucleotides outside the gene matches: 15. The CDR3 DNA sequence: TGTGCCAGCAGCCCCAGCCTAACCGGGACAGGGTCGAACTATGGCTACACCTTC. This sequence encodes CASSPSLTGTGSNYGYTF.

This chain connects TRBV5-1 to TRBJ2-3, with 9 positions matching TRBD1. This CDR3 spans 15 amino acids. J gave up 2 bases and V 5 bases, and 6 bases lay outside the gene matches. Germline V gives CDR1 SGHRS, CDR2 YFSETQ. The CDR3 region is CASSVGQGYTDTQYF. The CDR3 nucleotides are TGCGCCAGCAGTGTGGGACAGGGTTACACAGATACGCAGTATTTT.

The chain has TRBV7-8 and TRBJ2-2, with D perhaps matching TRBD2 (5 bases). Trimming removed 7 bases from V and 0 bases from J, with 12 bases in between. The CDR3 totals 15 residues. Germline V gene sequence: CDR1 SGHVS, CDR2 FQNEAQ. Here the CDR3 DNA reads TGTGCCAGCATCCGGACTCCGCCGAACACCGGGGAGCTGTTTTTT. As protein: CASIRTPPNTGELFF.

The rearrangement joins TRBV4-3 to TRBJ1-5; D ambiguous. The CDR3 consists of 13 residues. The ends were cut back, 2 bases at V and 7 bases at J, with 9 bases in the middle. Germline V gene data show CDR1 as LGHNA and CDR2 as YSLEER. As DNA, the CDR3 is TGCGCCAGCAGCCAACAAACGGGGCAGCCCCAGCATTTT. Protein: CASSQQTGQPQHF.